One sample yielded the 15 T cell receptor beta chains listed below, sequenced in a study of blood T cell repertoires in COVID-19. The assay was immunoSEQ multiplex PCR, and TCRdb's table has in-frame clones only and misses some. This table has roughly 76,000 clones, about four fifths appearing once. The sequenced sample was peripheral blood. All receptors derive from a man aged 65-85 years with acute or convalescent COVID-19.

The chain has TRBV10-3 and TRBJ1-1, with TRBD1 as a possible D gene (5 bases). This CDR3 comprises 12 residues. Trimming pared 3 bases from V and 11 bases from J, leaving 13 bases between. Per germline, CDR1 ENHRY and CDR2 SYGVKD. CDR3 amino acids: CAISDDSLKAFF. The CDR3 DNA is TGTGCCATCAGTGATGACAGCCTGAAGGCTTTCTTT.

This clone has a handful of counts. The chain has TRBV27 and TRBJ2-1, with 9 bases matching TRBD2. In germline, CDR1 is MNHEY, CDR2 SMNVEV (reference sequence). Losses at the gene ends were 3 bases for V and 1 base for J; bases not matched to a gene: 4. The CDR3 is made up of 16 amino acids. This CDR3 reads CASSLLSGRSYNEQFF. DNA of the CDR3: TGTGCCAGCAGTTTGTTGAGCGGGAGGTCCTACAATGAGCAGTTCTTC.

The chain employs TRBV5-1 and TRBJ1-3; D is uncertain. The germline gives CDR1 SGHRS, CDR2 YFSETQ. CDR3 length equals 15 residues. Trimming pared 7 bases from V and 0 bases from J, leaving 14 bases between. The CDR3 coding sequence is TGCGCCAGCTACATTGACTCAAGCTCTGGAAACACCATATATTTT. Amino acid sequence: CASYIDSSSGNTIYF.

The V gene is TRBV14, the J gene TRBJ2-1, with 11 bases matching TRBD2. CDR1 and CDR2 (germline): SGHDN, FVKESK. Unmatched junction bases numbered 8, after V lost 4 bases and J lost 6 bases. This CDR3 has 16 amino acids. The CDR3 loop reads CASSLAGTSGINEQFF. In DNA form, the CDR3 reads TGTGCCAGCAGCCTCGCTGGGACTAGCGGAATCAATGAGCAGTTCTTC.

This chain uses TRBV28 with TRBJ2-1; tentatively, D is TRBD1 (5 bases). Deletions cut 5 bases from V and 5 bases from J, with 19 bases between. Germline V lookup: CDR1 MDHEN, CDR2 SYDVKM. The CDR3 length is 16 residues. The CDR3 coding sequence is TGTGCCAGCAGTCCCCCAGGGCCAAGCCCCAACAATGAGCAGTTCTTC. It translates to CASSPPGPSPNNEQFF.

This clone was found once. V gene TRBV6-5 combines with J gene TRBJ1-4, with unresolved D. The germline V gene has CDR1 MNHEY and CDR2 SVGAGI. Trimming pared 5 bases from V and 7 bases from J, leaving 14 bases between. This CDR3 is 14 amino acids long. This chain's CDR3 is CASSPGLRREKLFF. As DNA, the CDR3 is TGTGCCAGCAGTCCGGGTCTACGACGTGAAAAACTGTTTTTT.

V is TRBV5-6 and J is TRBJ2-7, with 9 bases fitting TRBD2. V dropped 0 bases and J dropped 9; count of bases not matched to a gene: 10. The CDR3 spans 15 residues. Germline V gene data show CDR1 as SGHDT and CDR2 as YYEEEE. CDR3 sequence reads: CASSLAGSGSKGQYF. CDR3 coding DNA: TGTGCCAGCAGCTTGGCTGGTAGCGGGAGTAAGGGGCAGTACTTC.

J is TRBJ1-5 and V is TRBV19, with a weak D call TRBD1 (6 bases). The germline V gene has CDR1 LNHDA and CDR2 SQIVND (reference sequence). This CDR3 is built from 13 residues. Between the trimmed V and J ends, which lost 4 bases and 4 bases, there was a span of 8 bases. DNA of the CDR3: TGTGCCAGTAGTACTCAGGGGAATCAGCCCCAGCATTTT. Protein product: CASSTQGNQPQHF.

The gene calls are TRBV6-1 and TRBJ1-2; D gene uncertain. Deletions cut 2 bases from V and 6 bases from J, with 10 bases between. The germline V gene has CDR1 MNHNS and CDR2 SASEGT. The CDR3 loop spans 13 amino acids. As DNA, the CDR3 is TGTGCCAGCAGTGAACGACCAGGCAATGGCTACACCTTC. This encodes CASSERPGNGYTF.

This sequence joins TRBV9 and TRBJ2-2; 8 bases match TRBD2. This CDR3 has 15 amino acids. Germline V gene data show CDR1 as SGDLS and CDR2 as YYNGEE. With 3 bases clipped from V and 3 bases from J, the junction kept 4 bases outside the gene matches. The CDR3 DNA reads as TGTGCCAGCAGCGAGGGCGGGGGGTACACCGGGGAGCTGTTTTTT. Amino acid sequence: CASSEGGGYTGELFF.

The V and J genes are TRBV13 and TRBJ2-2; 7 bases are shared with TRBD2. The CDR3 is 16 amino acids. The V and J ends lost 5 bases and 2 bases, in that order; junction bases with no gene match: 8. The germline V gene encodes CDR1 PRHDT and CDR2 FYEKMQ (reference sequence). The CDR3 sequence: CASSPGSGANTGELFF. In DNA form, the CDR3 reads TGTGCCAGCAGCCCAGGGAGCGGGGCAAACACCGGGGAGCTGTTTTTT.

This clone was counted only a few times. The chain combines TRBV9 with TRBJ2-3, with 10 bases identical to TRBD2. V was clipped by 4 bases and J by 9 bases; unmatched bases: 8. Germline V gene lookup returns CDR1 SGDLS and CDR2 YYNGEE. The CDR3 extends over 14 amino acids. CDR3 bases: TGTGCCAGCAGCCAAGGACTAGCGGTACAGACGCAGTATTTT. This translates into CASSQGLAVQTQYF.

This chain joins TRBV12-3 or TRBV12-4 and TRBJ1-1, with TRBD1 matching over 7 bases. The CDR3 covers 12 residues. V was clipped by 1 base and J by 10 bases; unmatched bases: 3. The CDR3 DNA reads TGTGCCAGCAGTTTAGAGGGGGCGCGAGCTTTCTTT. This encodes CASSLEGARAFF.

Here the CDR3 DNA reads TGTGCCAGCAGCTTCGCGTCCTGGACTAGCGGTTACGAGCAGTACTTC. It yields the protein CASSFASWTSGYEQYF. The chain is built from TRBV7-9 and TRBJ2-7; the match to TRBD2 covers 10 bases. Germline V lookup: CDR1 SEHNR, CDR2 FQNEAQ (reference sequence). V was pared by 3 bases and J by 4 bases, with 9 bases of the junction left unmatched. This CDR3 is 16 amino acids long. Drawing the rest from reference TRBV7-9 and TRBJ2-7, the complete variable domain is DTGVSQNPRHKITKRGQNVTFRCDPISEHNRLYWYRQTLGQGPEFLTYFQNEAQLEKSRLLSDRFSAERPKGSFSTLEIQRTEQGDSAMYLCASSFASWTSGYEQYFGPGTRLTVT.

The chain employs TRBV6-6 and TRBJ1-3, with a possible D match to TRBD1 (6 bases). Deletions cut 5 bases from V and 3 bases from J, with 11 bases between. The CDR3 is 14 amino acids. Germline values: CDR1 MNHNY, CDR2 SVGAGI (reference sequence). The CDR3 DNA follows: TGTGCCAGCAGTCAGGGGTTCCGTGGAAACACCATATATTTT. It yields the protein CASSQGFRGNTIYF.